Described below is a single T cell receptor beta chain sequence and its context. From germline, CDR1 is SGHRS and CDR2 YFSETQ. This CDR3 region has 15 residues. With 3 bases clipped from V and 9 bases from J, the junction kept 8 bases outside the gene matches. Unique molecular identifiers were incorporated during preparation of the TCRbeta library. Each CDR3 protein gets one entry after TCRdb re-called the PCR reads with MiXCR. The sample holds some 390,000 distinct CDR3 sequences; about a fifth are singletons and the top ten take 3% to 4.5%. This specimen comes from a study of T-cell reconstitution after alpha-beta-depleted transplantation in children.

Sequencing used PBMCs from the stem cell graft donor, obtained from the stem cell graft. The rearrangement joins TRBV5-1 to TRBJ2-1; 11 bases agree with TRBD1. The TCR originated in a human donor who donated a stem cell graft to a child with acute myeloid leukemia. The CDR3 reads CASSWGQGEVIEQFF. The DNA for the CDR3 is TGCGCCAGCAGCTGGGGACAGGGGGAGGTAATTGAGCAGTTCTTC.